The 2 T cell receptor beta chains presented below share a single source sample, sequenced in a study of CD8 T cells in acute hepatitis C reinfection. The protocol was immunoSEQ multiplex PCR, while the TCRdb copy is restricted to in-frame clones and leaves out a portion. The sample gives fewer than 40,000 clones, 80% to 90% of which show up once; approximately 11% is in the top ten. Time point defined: naive CD8 control sorted from an acute-time-point sample. Sequencing was done on a sample of naive CD8+ T cells from PBMCs. The receptors shown here come from a woman younger than 35 who spontaneously cleared hepatitis C infection.

V usage is TRBV2 and J usage is TRBJ2-5, with a weak D call TRBD2 (5 bases). Trimming stripped 2 bases from V and 4 bases from J, with 11 bases between. This CDR3 is built from 14 residues. CDR1 SNHLY and CDR2 FYNNEI come from the germline V gene. CDR3 DNA sequence: TGTGCCAGCAGTGAATTCGGAGGAAGAGAGACCCAGTACTTC. Translated, it gives CASSEFGGRETQYF.

V gene TRBV11-2 combines with J gene TRBJ2-7; 13 nucleotides match TRBD2. This CDR3 has 19 amino acids. Germline loops: CDR1 SGHAT, CDR2 FQNNGV. V was pared by 2 bases and J by 3 bases, with 13 bases of the junction left unmatched. This CDR3 is CASSLNQGLAGFGVYEQYF. Written as DNA, the CDR3 is TGTGCCAGCAGCTTAAATCAGGGACTAGCGGGATTCGGGGTCTACGAGCAGTACTTC.